The 15 T cell receptor beta chains reported below all come from one sample, sequenced in a study of shared clonotypes between healthy human individuals. Method: immunoSEQ multiplex PCR; TCRdb's copy keeps in-frame clones and lacks some. The sample has about 380,000 clones, around 96% seen once; the top ten hold approximately 0.32%. The specimen sequenced was memory CD8+ T cells sorted from blood. This sample's subset: CD45RO+ cells pooled with CCR7-negative TemRA cells. Receptor source: a man aged 25-40 years in good health.

The V gene is TRBV4-2, the J gene TRBJ2-7; TRBD2 is a possible D gene (6 bases). In germline, CDR1 is LGHNA, CDR2 YNFKEQ. Trimming took off 2 bases at V and 3 bases at J, with 14 bases between the two ends. The CDR3 loop spans 15 amino acids. The CDR3 DNA reads TGTGCCAGCAGCCAAACGGGAGCAGCCTACTACGAGCAGTACTTC. Translated, it gives CASSQTGAAYYEQYF.

The J gene is TRBJ2-1, the V gene TRBV5-1; 8 bases are a match to TRBD1. The CDR3 contains 14 residues. Trimming at V came to 4 bases and at J to 6 bases, leaving 6 bases not matched to a gene. Germline loops: CDR1 SGHRS, CDR2 YFSETQ. The CDR3 DNA is TGCGCCAGCAGCATGCTGACAGGGGCCAATGAGCAGTTCTTC. Amino acid sequence: CASSMLTGANEQFF.

The V and J genes are TRBV27 and TRBJ1-1; no clear D. The germline V and J ends were trimmed by 2 bases and 3 bases, with 7 bases remaining between them. CDR1 and CDR2 (germline): MNHEY, SMNVEV (reference sequence). This CDR3 region has 13 residues. The CDR3 spells CASSLIGYTEAFF. CDR3 in DNA: TGTGCCAGCAGTTTAATAGGGTACACTGAAGCTTTCTTT.

This clone was seen just once. The DNA of the CDR3 is TGTGCCAGCAGTTACTTTACAGGGATGACTGAAGCTTTCTTT. Translated: CASSYFTGMTEAFF. V and J are TRBV6-6 and TRBJ1-1; perhaps TRBD1 as D (6 bases). There are 14 residues in the CDR3. The germline gives CDR1 MNHNY, CDR2 SVGAGI (reference sequence). With 1 base removed from V and 5 bases from J, the gap between germline ends came to 11 bases.

The chain links TRBV6-5 to TRBJ1-4; possibly TRBD1 for D (5 bases). V lost 0 bases, J lost 8 bases, and 13 bases lay in between. This CDR3 spans 15 amino acids. Germline V lookup: CDR1 MNHEY, CDR2 SVGAGI. The CDR3 nucleotides are TGTGCCAGCAGTTACTCGATCGCCGGGGACGAAAAACTGTTTTTT. It yields the protein CASSYSIAGDEKLFF.

The rearrangement uses TRBV6-5 and TRBJ1-5; 7 nucleotides match TRBD1. From germline, CDR1 is MNHEY and CDR2 SVGAGI. The CDR3 extends over 14 amino acids. Trimming took 5 bases from V and 6 from J; bases not matched to a gene: 7. CDR3 nucleotide sequence: TGTGCCAGCAGTCGACAGGGCAGTAGTCAGCCCCAGCATTTT. Encoded protein: CASSRQGSSQPQHF.

The V and J genes are TRBV10-3 and TRBJ2-7, with 8 positions matching TRBD1. CDR3 length equals 14 residues. The V gene's germline CDR1 is ENHRY and CDR2 SYGVKD. V shed 3 bases, J shed 6 bases, and the junction held 7 bases outside the gene matches. The CDR3, as DNA: TGTGCCATCAGTGACAAACAGGGGGTCAGCGAGCAGTACTTC. Its translation: CAISDKQGVSEQYF.

This sequence joins TRBV19 and TRBJ1-1; 7 bases match TRBD1. The CDR3 runs to 14 residues. In germline, CDR1 is LNHDA, CDR2 SQIVND (reference sequence). V dropped 9 bases and J dropped 7; count of bases not matched to a gene: 14. Here the CDR3 DNA reads TGTGCCAGCAGCCCTACAGGGGCGGTCGGTGAAGCTTTCTTT. Residues: CASSPTGAVGEAFF.

V is TRBV15 and J is TRBJ2-3; no clear D. Germline V CDR1 and CDR2: LNHNV, YYDKDF (reference sequence). This CDR3 contains 14 residues. V gave up 4 bases and J gave up 2 bases, with 10 bases separating them. The CDR3 DNA follows: TGTGCCACCAGCAACGACATACCCACAGATACGCAGTATTTT. Translated: CATSNDIPTDTQYF.

The chain combines TRBV5-4 with TRBJ2-7; no reliable D call. V lost 4 bases and J lost 6, with 11 bases in between. There are 12 residues in the CDR3. Germline lookup yields CDR1 SGHNT and CDR2 YYREEE (reference sequence). CDR3 coding DNA: TGTGCCAGCAGCCTGGGGTGGAGCGAGCAGTACTTC. It is translated as CASSLGWSEQYF.

The rearrangement joins TRBV5-1 to TRBJ2-7; TRBD2 matches at 8 bases. The CDR3 consists of 12 residues. Germline V gene data show CDR1 as SGHRS and CDR2 as YFSETQ. The V and J ends lost 5 bases and 2 bases, in that order; junction bases with no gene match: 0. CDR3 protein: CASRTSAYEQYF. DNA for the CDR3: TGCGCCAGCAGGACTAGCGCCTACGAGCAGTACTTC.

The sample holds one count of this clone. This chain connects TRBV30 to TRBJ2-4; a possible D gene is TRBD1 (6 bases). The CDR3 is 15 amino acids. Germline CDR1 and CDR2: GTSNPN and SVGIG (reference sequence). Deletions cut 4 bases from V and 0 bases from J, with 13 bases between. CDR3 sequence reads: CAWTNRVGAKNIQYF. CDR3 coding DNA: TGTGCCTGGACAAACAGGGTTGGAGCCAAAAACATTCAGTACTTC.

V is TRBV11-2 and J is TRBJ2-4, with D possibly being TRBD1 (5 bases). Germline CDR1 SGHAT, CDR2 FQNNGV. V was trimmed by 2 bases and J by 6 bases, leaving 17 bases between them. CDR3 length: 16 amino acids. Here the CDR3 reads CASSLRGWAGRNIQYF. DNA of the CDR3: TGTGCCAGCAGCTTAAGGGGCTGGGCAGGCAGAAACATTCAGTACTTC.

The chain joins TRBV4-1 to TRBJ2-7, with 7 bases fitting TRBD1. V shed 1 base, J shed 2 bases, and the junction held 2 bases outside the gene matches. Germline assignment: CDR1 MGHRA and CDR2 YSYEKL. The CDR3 sequence is 14 residues long. The CDR3 spells CASSQVQGAYEQYF. The CDR3 region has the DNA TGCGCCAGCAGCCAAGTCCAGGGGGCCTACGAGCAGTACTTC.

The rearrangement joins TRBV28 to TRBJ1-1, with 7 nucleotides matching TRBD1. The CDR3 spans 13 residues. Germline CDR1 is MDHEN and CDR2 is SYDVKM. V was clipped by 6 bases and J by 7 bases; unmatched bases: 8. In nucleotides, the CDR3 is TGTGCCAGCAGGGAGGGACAGTGGTATGAAGCTTTCTTT. Translation gives CASREGQWYEAFF. The complete variable domain, with remaining parts taken from reference TRBV28 and TRBJ1-1, reads DVKVTQSSRYLVKRTGEKVFLECVQDMDHENMFWYRQDPGLGLRLIYFSYDVKMKEKGDIPEGYSVSREKKERFSLILESASTNQTSMYLCASREGQWYEAFFGQGTRLTVV.